This entry is about one T cell receptor beta chain. Antigen: not known. There are 11 residues in the CDR3. Germline-derived CDR1 and CDR2 are DFQATT and SNEGSKA (reference sequence). Trimming removed 2 bases from V and 4 bases from J, with 2 bases in between. It was from PBMCs that CD4+ and CD8+ T cells were sorted. Investigators isolated RNA and reverse transcribed it into cDNA to act as the sequencing template. Assay: immunoSEQ multiplex PCR; the TCRdb copy retains only in-frame clones and omits some. The table shows 180,000 or so clones, with roughly 65% occurring only once. The sample originates from a study of CD8+ T cells in alopecia areata. Study conclusions and caveats: Lesional tissue from the scalp (especially in alopecia totalis/universalis) showed higher clonality than normal scalp.

The sequence derives from a human donor with alopecia areata. Sequences were derived from CD4+ T cells sorted from blood, sampled at week 0. This rearrangement joins TRBV20-1 to TRBJ1-4; D is ambiguous. The CDR3 sequence: CSARFNEKLFF. Written as DNA, the CDR3 is TGCAGTGCTAGATTTAATGAAAAACTGTTTTTT.